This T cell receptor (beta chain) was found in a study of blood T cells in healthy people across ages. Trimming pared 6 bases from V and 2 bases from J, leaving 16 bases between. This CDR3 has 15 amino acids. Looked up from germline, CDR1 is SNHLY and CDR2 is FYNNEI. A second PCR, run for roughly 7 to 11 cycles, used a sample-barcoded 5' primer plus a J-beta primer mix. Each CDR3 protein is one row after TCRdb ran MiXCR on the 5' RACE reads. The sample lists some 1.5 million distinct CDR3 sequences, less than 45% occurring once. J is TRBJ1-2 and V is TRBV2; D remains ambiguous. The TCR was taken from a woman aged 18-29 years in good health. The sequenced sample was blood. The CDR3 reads CASRAAARPNYGYTF. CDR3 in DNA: TGTGCCAGCAGGGCGGCGGCCAGGCCGAACTATGGCTACACCTTC.